This TCR beta chain was profiled in a study of Graves' ophthalmopathy and Graves' hyperthyroidism. Stable hyperthyroidism denotes an absence of ophthalmopathy throughout 18 months of follow-up. Thyroid ultrasound, orbital computed tomography, TRAb, serum thyroxine and clinical symptoms formed the basis of diagnosis. Points from the study as a whole: Most expanded clonotypes in thyroid above 0.001 frequency also showed up in blood. A model of 13 signatures distinguished ophthalmopathy from stable hyperthyroidism at approximately 90% sensitivity and roughly 81% specificity.

RNA transcripts provided the template for amplifying TCR beta CDR3 regions. Second-round multiplex PCR followed a first-round RT-PCR using HTBI primers. TCRdb analysed the multiplex PCR reads with MiXCR anew, one entry per CDR3 protein. The sample lists some 370,000 distinct CDR3 sequences; about a sixth were seen once. This clonotype has ten or more counts. Its matching antigen is unknown. The specimen sequenced was peripheral blood. The sequence derives from an adult woman with stable Graves' hyperthyroidism.

CDR3 in DNA: TGTGCCAGCAGTTTAGGACTAGCGGGAGCCGAGCAGTACTTC. Translated, it gives CASSLGLAGAEQYF. The chain couples TRBV6-5 to TRBJ2-7; the match to TRBD2 covers 13 bases. This CDR3 contains 14 residues. Losses at the gene ends were 4 bases for V and 6 bases for J; bases not matched to a gene: 3. The germline CDR1 and CDR2 sequences are MNHEY and SVGAGI.